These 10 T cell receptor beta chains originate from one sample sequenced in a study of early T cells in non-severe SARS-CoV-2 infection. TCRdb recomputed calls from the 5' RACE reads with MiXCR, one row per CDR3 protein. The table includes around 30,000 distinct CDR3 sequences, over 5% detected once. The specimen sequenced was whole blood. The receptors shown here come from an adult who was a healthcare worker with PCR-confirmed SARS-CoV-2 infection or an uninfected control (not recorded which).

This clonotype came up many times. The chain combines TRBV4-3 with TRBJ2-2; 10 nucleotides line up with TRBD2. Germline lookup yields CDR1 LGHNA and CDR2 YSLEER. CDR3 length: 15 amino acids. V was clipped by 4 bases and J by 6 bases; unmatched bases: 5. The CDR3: CASSPSGGISGELFF. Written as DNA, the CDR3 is TGCGCCAGCAGCCCTAGCGGGGGAATCTCCGGGGAGCTGTTTTTT.

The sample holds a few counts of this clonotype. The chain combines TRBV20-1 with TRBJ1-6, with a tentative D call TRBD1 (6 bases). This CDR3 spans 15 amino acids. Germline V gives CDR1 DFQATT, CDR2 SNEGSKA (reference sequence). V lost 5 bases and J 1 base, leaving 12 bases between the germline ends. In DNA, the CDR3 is TGCAGTGCTCCCGGAGACAGGTCCTATAATTCACCCCTCCACTTT. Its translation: CSAPGDRSYNSPLHF.

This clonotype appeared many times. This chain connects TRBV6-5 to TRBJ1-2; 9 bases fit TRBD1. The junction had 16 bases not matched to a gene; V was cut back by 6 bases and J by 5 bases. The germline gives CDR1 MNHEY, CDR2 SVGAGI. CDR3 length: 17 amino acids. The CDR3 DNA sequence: TGTGCCAGCAGAGTCCCACCCGGGACAGGGATAGTGTATGGCTACACCTTC. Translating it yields CASRVPPGTGIVYGYTF.

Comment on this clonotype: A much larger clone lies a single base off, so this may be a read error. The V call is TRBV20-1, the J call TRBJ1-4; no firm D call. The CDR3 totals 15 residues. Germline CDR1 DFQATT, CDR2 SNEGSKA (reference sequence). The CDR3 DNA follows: TGCGGTGCTAGAGCCGGAGTCACAACTAATGAAAAACTGTTTTTT. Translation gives CGARAGVTTNEKLFF.

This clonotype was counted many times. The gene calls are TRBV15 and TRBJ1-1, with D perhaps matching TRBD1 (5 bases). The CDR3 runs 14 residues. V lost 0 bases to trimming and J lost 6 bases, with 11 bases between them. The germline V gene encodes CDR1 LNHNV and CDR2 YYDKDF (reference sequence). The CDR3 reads CATSRDRGSPEAFF. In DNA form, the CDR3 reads TGTGCCACCAGCAGAGATCGGGGGAGCCCTGAAGCTTTCTTT.

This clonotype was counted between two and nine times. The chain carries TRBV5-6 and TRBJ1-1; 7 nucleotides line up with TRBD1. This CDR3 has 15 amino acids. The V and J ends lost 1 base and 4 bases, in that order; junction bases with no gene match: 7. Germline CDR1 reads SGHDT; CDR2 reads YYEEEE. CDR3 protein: CASSLTRGFGTEAFF. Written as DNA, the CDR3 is TGTGCCAGCAGCTTGACCAGGGGGTTTGGCACTGAAGCTTTCTTT.

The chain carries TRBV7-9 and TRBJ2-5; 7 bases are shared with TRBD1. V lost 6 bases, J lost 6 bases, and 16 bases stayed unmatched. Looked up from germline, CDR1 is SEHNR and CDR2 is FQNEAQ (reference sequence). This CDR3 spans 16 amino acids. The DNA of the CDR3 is TGTGCCAGCAGGCACCAGTCCGGGACAGCACCCCAGACCCAGTACTTC. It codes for CASRHQSGTAPQTQYF.

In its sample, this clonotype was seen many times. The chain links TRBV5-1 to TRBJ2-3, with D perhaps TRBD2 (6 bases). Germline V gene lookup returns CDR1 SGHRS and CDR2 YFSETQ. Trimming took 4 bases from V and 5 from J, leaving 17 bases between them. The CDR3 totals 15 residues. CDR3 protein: CASSLEAGGGDTQYF. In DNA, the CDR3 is TGCGCCAGCAGCCTGGAGGCTGGGGGAGGAGATACGCAGTATTTT.

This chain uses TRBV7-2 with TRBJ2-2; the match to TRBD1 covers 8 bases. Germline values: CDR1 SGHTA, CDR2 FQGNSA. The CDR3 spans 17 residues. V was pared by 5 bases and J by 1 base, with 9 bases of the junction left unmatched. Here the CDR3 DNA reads TGTGCCAGCAGCCAGGGCCAGGGGGCAAAGAACACCGGGGAGCTGTTTTTT. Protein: CASSQGQGAKNTGELFF. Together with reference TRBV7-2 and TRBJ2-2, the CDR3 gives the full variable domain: GAGVSQSPSNKVTEKGKDVELRCDPISGHTALYWYRQSLGQGLEFLIYFQGNSAPDKSGLPSDRFSAERTGGSVSTLTIQRTQQEDSAVYLCASSQGQGAKNTGELFFGEGSRLTVL.

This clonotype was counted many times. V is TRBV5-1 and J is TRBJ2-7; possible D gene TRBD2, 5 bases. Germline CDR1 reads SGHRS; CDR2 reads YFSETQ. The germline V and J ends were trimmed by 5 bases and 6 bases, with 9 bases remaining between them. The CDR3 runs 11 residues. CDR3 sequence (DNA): TGCGCCAGCAGAAGGGAGAGCGAGCAGTACTTC. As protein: CASRRESEQYF.